This T cell receptor (beta chain) appears in the sequencing data of a study of circulating CD8 cells and anti-PD-1 response in melanoma. For the study at large: Patients received intravenous nivolumab, 3 mg/kg, every 2 weeks. About 50% of the 13 melanoma patients received first-line anti-PD-1 therapy. Overall study findings and caveats: DNEG was most diverse; TIGIT repertoires were least diverse. Only baseline and M1 samples entered the published repertoire comparisons.

Germline values: CDR1 LGHNA, CDR2 YNFKEQ. Losses at the gene ends were 0 bases for V and 4 bases for J; bases not matched to a gene: 2. This CDR3 contains 15 residues. The QIAseq Immune Repertoire TCR panel built the libraries from roughly 16 ng of total RNA. TCRdb re-analysed the reads in MiXCR, keeping a single row per CDR3 protein. The data contain around 1,200 distinct CDR3 sequences, approximately 8% of them singletons. Live CD3+CD8+TCRalphabeta+ cells were sorted into four subsets by PD-1 and/or TIGIT. Judged by abundance, this clonotype is large. Its specificity is unknown. Specimen: CD8+ T cells from PBMCs, collected at baseline or after one month of anti-PD-1 therapy (not recorded which). This chain links TRBV4-2 with TRBJ2-3; 9 positions match TRBD2. This receptor was taken from a human donor with melanoma. The CDR3 protein is CASSQERGGPDTQYF. CDR3 bases: TGTGCCAGCAGCCAAGAGCGGGGGGGCCCAGATACGCAGTATTTT.